This T cell receptor beta chain comes out of a study of cytomegalovirus exposure and HLA in healthy donors (dated by TCRdb to the late 2010s). The study in broad terms: An earlier analysis of several hundred of the donors reported approximately 260 Gb of sequence data and 95 million to 120 million unique TCR beta sequences obtained from 150 million to 200 million T cells. Across roughly 420 genotyped donors of the cohort, an average of roughly 200,000 unique TCR beta nucleotide sequences per donor were sequenced, and around 19% of those sequences were non-productive. The study combined high-throughput TCR immunosequencing, statistical association of individual TCRs with disease status, and machine learning to predict cytomegalovirus infection status. All discovery cohort repertoires had been generated using a single sequencing platform. Alongside the repertoire data, information on donor age, sex, ethnicity and CMV serostatus was compiled. The T cell repertoires of 666 subjects were profiled by immunosequencing and related to cytomegalovirus serostatus. A later genetic analysis used genome-wide SNP genotypes for 398 of the 666 donors, treating that subset as a discovery cohort. Along with the roughly 670-subject first cohort, a separate validation cohort of about 110 different subjects was used. Because of strong linkage in the cohort, five DR-DQ haplotypes were treated as single units for association and clustering. Of the roughly 400 genotyped donors, around 81% fell in the genetic ancestry cluster associated with self-reported Caucasian donors. In the later analysis, no new phenotypic data were used to find candidate immune exposures; instead, reliance was placed on TCR beta sequences and their occurrence across donors. A later analysis re-analyzed previously published TCR beta repertoires from 666 donors and added high-resolution HLA genotyping to study TCR occurrence patterns. An early release covering 550 to 650 HLA-typed donors comprised 300 to 350 gigabases of sequencing data and tens of millions of unique TCR sequences. Class I and class II HLA loci were covered by the typing at four-digit resolution. The aim of the study was to test whether cataloging public T cell receptors could identify signatures of past pathogen exposure. An earlier analysis of about 620 of the donors applied high-throughput TCR beta sequencing to assess whether each TCR beta V gene segment acted as functional or pseudogenic. Typing coverage varied by locus: roughly 620-640 donors for A, B, C, DRB1 and DQB1; approximately 520 for DQA1; more than 600 for DPA1; 450 to 480 for DPB1.

For this clone: Which antigen it targets is not known.

Counted from cysteine to phenylalanine, this CDR3 has 13 amino acids. The only DNA kept is the CDR3, 39 bases in frame from the first base. Unmatched junction bases come to 3, with V trimmed by 4 bases and J by 3 bases. As encoded in the germline V gene, CDR1 is KGHSH while CDR2 is LQKENI. The cohort consisted of approximately 690 healthy bone marrow donors. All cohort members were sampled while nominally healthy, although unrecorded immune exposures were likely present. The donor was CMV seronegative and belonged to the group of around 400 seronegative cohort members. A peripheral blood sample was collected from each donor, and TCR beta sequencing was performed on peripheral blood mononuclear cells. The Qiagen DNeasy Blood Extraction Kit was used to extract genomic DNA from the blood cell samples. What the authors observed across the whole study: In vitro tests confirmed that a few of the cytomegalovirus-associated TCR beta chains recognize cytomegalovirus antigens. Because some donors lacked HLA typing at each locus, the association tests relied only on the typed subset. Correlated functional status among segregating V segments might be attributable to linkage disequilibrium, but an unknown experimental factor could not be ruled out. According to a later genetic analysis, donors in an Asian-associated ancestry cluster had fewer N-insertions in productive TCRs than the roughly 700-donor mean. A total of 150 or so TCR beta chains were listed by the study as associated with cytomegalovirus. Presence/absence analyses assumed roughly uniform sequencing depth across donors, an assumption that may not hold. V-gene and J-gene trimming of TCR beta chains was associated with a missense DCLRE1C variant in a later genetic analysis, and the association was replicated in an independent cohort. Assigning TCR associations to individual alleles was difficult when HLA alleles, especially DR and DQ, strongly co-occurred. A further reported finding was that TCR beta sequences accurately predicted the HLA-A and HLA-B alleles for most subjects in the first cohort. The sequencing pipeline was judged likely to have produced a cluster of highly shared sequence variants as a technical artifact. The only immune exposure information available for the cohort was CMV serostatus. A later analysis reported that several top co-occurrence clusters appeared linked to parvovirus B19, influenza, CMV and Epstein-Barr virus. Because counts were too low, roughly 17 rarely observed V segments, including chromosome 9 orphons, were left out of the earlier analysis of approximately 500 of the donors. Cytomegalovirus status was reported to be diagnosed by the classifier with high specificity and sensitivity in both the original and validation cohorts. Compared with equally common non-associated chains, HLA-associated TCR beta chains in a later analysis were more clonally expanded and had lower generation probabilities. The authors suggested that the approach could potentially be generalized to other disease states and immunological phenotypes. According to a later analysis, most CMV-associated TCR beta chains appeared to be HLA-restricted, and the HLA associations seemed to be driven largely by CMV exposure. An earlier analysis of around 600 of the donors showed that most TCR beta V segments appeared in productive rearrangements either about 87% or about 30% of the time, which broadly matched IMGT annotations. Because the 87-base-pair reads could not distinguish some IMGT-functional V segments, including TRBV6-2 and TRBV6-3, those segments were excluded. In a later analysis, around 17,000 TCR beta sequences were associated with specific HLA alleles at a false discovery rate of 0.05. In a later analysis, the rate of TCR association differed among HLA loci, with DRB1 alleles having the most associated TCRs and HLA-C alleles having the fewest. In this cohort, only TCR beta chains were sequenced, and detectable features were limited by the absence of alpha or paired-chain data. Most TCR sequences were seen in very few donors, while some public TCRs were found in many individuals.

The method was the immunoSEQ multiplex PCR assay. A mixture of 60 forward primers for TCR Vbeta segments and 13 reverse primers for TCR Jbeta segments was used in the multiplex PCR. A multiplex PCR assay on genomic DNA amplified the CDR3 region of rearranged TCR beta genes. The Illumina HiSeq System was used to sequence the amplified TCR beta libraries as 87-base-pair reads. Processing in the source paper ran as follows. In a later analysis, roughly 80 million unique TCR beta chains were counted across the roughly 670 repertoires, and roughly 11 million of these chains were shared by at least two donors. To remove PCR and sequencing errors, raw reads were error-corrected and collapsed into unique sequences using a nearest-neighbor algorithm that merged closely related sequences. V, D and J gene segments were assigned by aligning CDR3 sequences to IMGT reference sequences. For a sequence to be retained, at least a six-nucleotide match to both a V gene segment and a J gene segment was required. A rearrangement was called productive if the CDR3 had no stop codons and remained in frame with V and J, and every other rearrangement was called non-productive. Following IMGT convention, CDR3 was defined as the stretch from the second conserved V-encoded cysteine to the conserved J-encoded phenylalanine. Sequences without an unambiguous match to a single V gene segment were excluded from the earlier analysis of approximately 600 of the donors. An earlier analysis of under 750 of the donors called V segments functional above 56.7% productive rearrangements and segregating when the between-donor standard deviation exceeded 5%. A statistical classification framework was built to diagnose cytomegalovirus status from the catalog of TCR beta chain sequences. In a later analysis, V and J genes were assigned by comparing TCR nucleotide sequences against IMGT/GENE-DB human TR gene sequences. A later analysis assigned CDR3 sequences and most-parsimonious VDJ recombination scenarios with the TCRdist pipeline. In a later analysis, each TCR beta chain was defined by its CDR3 amino acid sequence together with its V-gene family, and reads lacking a unique V-gene family were excluded. To address suspected cross-contamination and a sequencing artifact, a later analysis removed 550 to 750 highly shared, low-generation-probability nucleotide sequences. A later analysis calculated a clonal expansion index for each public chain from normalized within-repertoire ranks of inferred template counts. A later analysis computed generation probabilities with a VDJ recombination model fitted to out-of-frame rearrangements, and checked the results against IGoR. A later analysis scored TCR-TCR, TCR-HLA and TCR-CMV co-occurrence with hypergeometric tests, applying a repertoire-size bias correction to TCR pairs. To estimate false discovery rates, a later analysis permuted the HLA or CMV assignments 20 times. In a later analysis, co-occurring TCRs were grouped using DBSCAN, and TCRdist sequence similarity was added for clustering within HLA-allele-positive subsets. For co-occurrence clustering, repertoires with fewer than 30,000 or more than 120,000 public chains were excluded, along with four or five repertoires with anomalous nucleotide sharing. Not all clones reach the TCRdb copy of this immuneACCESS table, which keeps in-frame sequences only. Checked studies attribute under half of the gap to unresolved V genes and leave the rest unexplained. That table gives V, J and clone size, and the DNA gave D and trimming. This sample's listing comprises under 45,000 clones. Clones ranked in the top ten supply over 3.5% of the sample.

The chain links TRBV18 with TRBJ2-7, with TRBD1 identical over 7 junction bases. Source material: PBMCs. This TCR derives from a male donor in good health and CMV-seronegative. The CDR3 is CASSLRQGYEQYF. Here is the DNA: TGTGCCAGCTCACTACGACAGGGCTACGAGCAGTACTTC.